One sample yielded the 13 T cell receptor beta chains listed below, sequenced in a study of blood T cell repertoires in COVID-19. Sequencing used immunoSEQ multiplex PCR; TCRdb keeps in-frame clones, though not all of them. The sample includes 250,000 to 300,000 clones, approximately 83% seen only once; the top ten take more than 9.5%. The specimen was peripheral blood. Receptors originate from a woman in her 70s with acute or convalescent COVID-19.

This chain connects TRBV2 to TRBJ2-2; 8 nucleotides align to TRBD2. The CDR3 has 14 residues. After removal of 7 bases from V and 6 bases from J, the junction contained 7 bases not matched to a gene. Germline lookup yields CDR1 SNHLY and CDR2 FYNNEI. CDR3 amino acids: CASMRASGPGELFF. For the CDR3, the DNA is TGTGCCAGCATGAGAGCTAGCGGGCCCGGGGAGCTGTTTTTT.

The rearrangement links TRBV9 to TRBJ2-2; a weak D match, TRBD1 (5 bases). V was trimmed by 7 bases and J by 1 base, leaving 8 bases between them. Germline values: CDR1 SGDLS, CDR2 YYNGEE. This CDR3 spans 13 amino acids. The CDR3 DNA reads as TGTGCCAGCGGCACAGGGAACACCGGGGAGCTGTTTTTT. Its translation is CASGTGNTGELFF.

This clone was seen a few times. The chain has TRBV3-1 (or the pseudogene TRBV3-2) and TRBJ2-7, with 7 bases matching TRBD1. The CDR3 is 15 amino acids. From germline, CDR1 is LGHDT and CDR2 YNNKEL (reference sequence). V gave up 0 bases and J gave up 7 bases; unmatched junction bases: 9. This CDR3 reads CASSQDVTGHREQYF. The DNA of the CDR3 is TGTGCCAGCAGCCAAGACGTGACAGGGCATCGGGAGCAGTACTTC.

The V call is TRBV11-2, the J call TRBJ1-6; no firm D call. From germline, CDR1 is SGHAT and CDR2 FQNNGV. Trimming pared 5 bases from V and 8 bases from J, leaving 13 bases between. The CDR3 is made up of 14 amino acids. The CDR3 sequence is CASSVTKWDSPLHF. For the CDR3, the DNA is TGTGCCAGCAGCGTGACTAAATGGGATTCACCCCTCCACTTT.

The chain couples TRBV2 to TRBJ2-1; maybe TRBD2 (6 bases). The CDR3 is 14 amino acids. From germline, CDR1 is SNHLY and CDR2 FYNNEI. V dropped 8 bases and J dropped 3 bases, with 14 bases sitting between them. CDR3: CASRSGFYYNEQFF. CDR3 nucleotides: TGTGCCAGCCGGAGCGGGTTCTACTACAATGAGCAGTTCTTC.

The table lists this clone with a count of one. This rearrangement joins TRBV2 to TRBJ2-2, with 8 bases lining up with TRBD2. V was pared by 6 bases and J by 3 bases, with 6 bases of the junction left unmatched. Per the germline V gene, CDR1 is SNHLY and CDR2 is FYNNEI. The CDR3 is 15 amino acids. The CDR3 sequence: CASSETSGHTGELFF. The CDR3 coding sequence is TGTGCCAGCAGCGAAACTAGCGGACACACCGGGGAGCTGTTTTTT.

The chain combines TRBV18 with TRBJ2-3; D is perhaps TRBD2 (6 bases). This CDR3 has 15 amino acids. V dropped 3 bases and J dropped 0 bases, with 10 bases sitting between them. Per germline, CDR1 KGHSH and CDR2 LQKENI. The CDR3 DNA follows: TGTGCCAGCTCACCGGGCGGGGCTAGCACAGATACGCAGTATTTT. Amino acid sequence: CASSPGGASTDTQYF.

The CDR3 bases are TGTGCCAGCAGTCTCCGGAGGGCGGAGACTGAAGCTTTCTTT. Its protein is CASSLRRAETEAFF. The chain uses TRBV2 and TRBJ1-1; no reliable D call. V was pared by 5 bases and J by 5 bases, with 15 bases between. This CDR3 comprises 14 residues. CDR1 SNHLY and CDR2 FYNNEI come from the germline V gene.

J is TRBJ1-5 and V is TRBV18; TRBD1 might be the D (5 bases). V shed 3 bases and J shed 7 bases, with 10 bases lying between them. Germline V CDR1 and CDR2: KGHSH, LQKENI. The CDR3 has 13 amino acids. The CDR3 protein is CASSPNRGQPQHF. CDR3 sequence (DNA): TGTGCCAGCTCACCGAATAGGGGACAGCCCCAGCATTTT.

The V gene is TRBV3-1 (or the pseudogene TRBV3-2), the J gene TRBJ2-5, with D perhaps matching TRBD2 (6 bases). The CDR3 loop spans 16 amino acids. From germline, CDR1 is LGHDT and CDR2 YNNKEL (reference sequence). The V and J ends lost 0 bases and 5 bases respectively, with 16 bases between them. CDR3 coding DNA: TGTGCCAGCAGCCAAGATCGGGGGTTCGGTCGGGAGACCCAGTACTTC. Translated: CASSQDRGFGRETQYF.

V and J are TRBV7-8 and TRBJ2-7; 8 positions match TRBD1. This CDR3 region has 14 residues. The junction had 4 bases not matched to a gene; V was cut back by 4 bases and J by 2 bases. CDR1 and CDR2 from the germline V gene are SGHVS and FQNEAQ. CDR3 in DNA: TGTGCCAGCAGCTGGGACAGGCCGCCCTACGAGCAGTACTTC. Encoded protein: CASSWDRPPYEQYF.

The chain is built from TRBV4-1 and TRBJ2-1; TRBD1 agrees at 10 bases. The CDR3 extends over 17 amino acids. V dropped 3 bases and J dropped 6; count of bases not matched to a gene: 11. CDR1 and CDR2 from the germline V gene are MGHRA and YSYEKL. CDR3 DNA sequence: TGCGCCAGCAGCCAGAGGCAGGGACAGGGGTGGGTCAATGAGCAGTTCTTC. Its translation is CASSQRQGQGWVNEQFF.

The genes are TRBV5-6 and TRBJ2-5, with a tentative D call TRBD1 (6 bases). Trimming removed 2 bases from V and 5 bases from J, with 10 bases in between. The germline V gene has CDR1 SGHDT and CDR2 YYEEEE. The CDR3 runs 13 residues. CDR3 nucleotide sequence: TGTGCCAGCAGCTTCAGGGGATTGGAGACCCAGTACTTC. It is translated as CASSFRGLETQYF.